This T cell receptor (beta chain) was obtained from a study of cytomegalovirus exposure and HLA in healthy donors. The sample holds one count of this clone. What it binds is unknown. Study-wide results and caveats: Cytomegalovirus association was assigned to more than 150 TCR beta chains. TCR beta V- and J-gene trimming was later associated with a missense DCLRE1C variant. Highest at DRB1 and lowest at HLA-C, TCR association rates differed among HLA loci in a later analysis.

In the PCR, 60 Vbeta and 13 Jbeta primers were used. Sequencing used immunoSEQ multiplex PCR; TCRdb keeps in-frame clones, though not all of them. The data show around 200,000 clones, about 80% seen once. The sequencing input was PBMCs. The receptor comes from a man aged 40-55 years in good health and CMV-seronegative.

As DNA, the CDR3 is TGTGCCAGCAGCGTAGAAGGGTTTCGGGATACTTATGAGCAGTTCTTC. As protein: CASSVEGFRDTYEQFF. V gene TRBV9 combines with J gene TRBJ2-1, with TRBD2 as a possible D gene (5 bases). This CDR3 region has 16 residues. V lost 0 bases, J lost 8 bases, and 18 bases lay in between. CDR1 is SGDLS, CDR2 YYNGEE, per germline.